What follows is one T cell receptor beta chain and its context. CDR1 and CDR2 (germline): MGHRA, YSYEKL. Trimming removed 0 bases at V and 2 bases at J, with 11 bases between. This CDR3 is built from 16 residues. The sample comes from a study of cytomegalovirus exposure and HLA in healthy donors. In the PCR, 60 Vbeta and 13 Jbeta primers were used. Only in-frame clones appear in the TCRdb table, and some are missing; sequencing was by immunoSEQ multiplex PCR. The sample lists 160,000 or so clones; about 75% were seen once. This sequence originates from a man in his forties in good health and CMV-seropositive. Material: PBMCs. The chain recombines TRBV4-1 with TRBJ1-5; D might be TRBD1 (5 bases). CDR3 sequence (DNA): TGCGCCAGCAGCCAAGATAAGGGGATCGGCAATCAGCCCCAGCATTTT. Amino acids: CASSQDKGIGNQPQHF.